This TCR beta chain stems from a study of T-cell memory formation after mild COVID-19. Findings and caveats of the study: Clones which contracted sat mainly in CM and EM if CD4+, and in EMRA if CD8+. Some clones that responded turned up in pre-infection memory, which suggests that cross-reactive memory joined in. Later expanders leaned CD4+, whereas day 15 to 85 contracting clones were balanced CD4/CD8.

Researchers used 5'RACE with constant-segment primers to make TCR alpha and TCR beta cDNA libraries that carry sample barcodes and UMIs. From the 5' RACE reads, TCRdb called clonotypes with MiXCR, one entry per CDR3 protein. Of approximately 490,000 distinct CDR3 sequences listed, around 20% are singletons. To note about this clonotype: Antigen specificity is unknown.

Sequenced input: PBMCs or a T cell subset sorted from them (not recorded which). The receptor comes from an adult woman who had mild COVID-19 (a few samples of this study predate the infection). Cell type and time point are not known.

The CDR3 DNA sequence: TGTGCCAGCAGTGTTAGGACAGGGGGACATGAGCAGTTCTTC. Protein: CASSVRTGGHEQFF. The genes are TRBV2 and TRBJ2-1; 10 nucleotides line up with TRBD1. This CDR3 has 14 amino acids. CDR1 and CDR2 from the germline V gene are SNHLY and FYNNEI. Trimming removed 4 bases from V and 8 bases from J; junction bases left unmatched: 5.